The 20 T cell receptor beta chains below were found in one sample sequenced in a study of early T cells in non-severe SARS-CoV-2 infection. TCRdb itself ran the 5' RACE reads through MiXCR, one entry per CDR3 protein. The table has some 50,000 distinct CDR3 sequences, around 5.6% seen once. Material: whole blood. These receptors were obtained from an adult who was a healthcare worker with PCR-confirmed SARS-CoV-2 infection or an uninfected control (not recorded which).

This clonotype was counted many times. The chain links TRBV6-1 to TRBJ2-5; D unresolved. Germline V gene lookup returns CDR1 MNHNS and CDR2 SASEGT. V lost 8 bases to trimming and J lost 5 bases, with 12 bases between them. The CDR3 has 12 residues. The CDR3 loop reads CASAFMRETQYF. CDR3 bases: TGTGCCAGCGCCTTTATGCGGGAGACCCAGTACTTC.

V is TRBV27 and J is TRBJ1-2; maybe TRBD1 (5 bases). Trimming removed 4 bases from V and 8 bases from J, with 14 bases in between. CDR1 and CDR2 from the germline V gene are MNHEY and SMNVEV (reference sequence). The CDR3 is made up of 13 amino acids. In nucleotides, the CDR3 is TGTGCCAGCAGTTCCAGGGCCATTTCGGGCTACACCTTC. Its translation is CASSSRAISGYTF.

This clonotype was counted only a few times. V is TRBV7-9 and J is TRBJ1-4, with no clear D. V gave up 5 bases and J gave up 8 bases, with 12 bases separating them. The CDR3 is made up of 13 amino acids. Per germline, CDR1 SEHNR and CDR2 FQNEAQ (reference sequence). The DNA of the CDR3 is TGTGCCAGCAGCCCGTCACTCGGAGAAAAACTGTTTTTT. Amino acids: CASSPSLGEKLFF.

This clonotype was seen repeatedly, ten times or more. The chain joins TRBV4-3 to TRBJ1-3; D gene ambiguous. With 0 bases removed from V and 4 bases from J, the gap between germline ends came to 7 bases. Germline V gene lookup returns CDR1 LGHNA and CDR2 YSLEER. The CDR3 spans 14 residues. As DNA, the CDR3 is TGCGCCAGCAGCCAAGATCGTCGAGGAAACACCATATATTTT. Amino acid sequence: CASSQDRRGNTIYF.

The V gene is TRBV6-2 or TRBV6-3, the J gene TRBJ1-2, with D possibly being TRBD1 (5 bases). This CDR3 region has 15 residues. With 6 bases removed from V and 4 bases from J, the gap between germline ends came to 18 bases. CDR1 MNHEY and CDR2 SVGEGT come from the germline V gene. CDR3 coding DNA: TGTGCCAGCAGCCCGCCTTGGGGACCGCGCTATGGCTACACCTTC. It yields the protein CASSPPWGPRYGYTF.

This clonotype was seen more than once but under ten times. V and J are TRBV27 and TRBJ1-5; a weak D match, TRBD1 (6 bases). This CDR3 is built from 12 residues. Germline CDR1 is MNHEY and CDR2 is SMNVEV (reference sequence). Trimming took off 5 bases at V and 5 bases at J, with 7 bases between the two ends. The CDR3 DNA reads TGTGCCAGCAGTCACAGGGATCAGCCCCAGCATTTT. Protein product: CASSHRDQPQHF.

This clonotype was recorded many times. The chain couples TRBV6-5 to TRBJ1-2; weak D call: TRBD1 (6 bases). V was pared by 8 bases and J by 5 bases, with 21 bases between. There are 15 residues in the CDR3. Germline V gives CDR1 MNHEY, CDR2 SVGAGI. For the CDR3, the DNA is TGTGCCAGCGGGCTTCACAGGGATCTAGGATATGGCTACACCTTC. Encoded protein: CASGLHRDLGYGYTF.

This clonotype was seen ten or more times. CDR3 sequence reads: CASSPRGGRYEQYF. The CDR3 DNA sequence: TGTGCCAGCAGCCCCAGGGGGGGCAGGTACGAGCAGTACTTC. The chain uses TRBV7-3 and TRBJ2-7, with D perhaps given as TRBD1 or TRBD2 (7 bases each). Germline V gives CDR1 SGHTA, CDR2 FQGTGA. This CDR3 has 14 amino acids. V shed 5 bases and J shed 4 bases, with 15 bases lying between them.

Only a few counts were recorded for this clonotype. The chain is built from TRBV12-3 or TRBV12-4 and TRBJ1-1, with 8 bases identical to TRBD1. With V trimmed by 7 bases and J by 7 bases, 11 bases remained unmatched. This CDR3 comprises 14 residues. CDR3 sequence (DNA): TGTGCCAGCACCAAGACAGGGGACCCCAGTGAAGCTTTCTTT. Its translation is CASTKTGDPSEAFF.

This clonotype showed up just a few times. The rearrangement links TRBV6-1 to TRBJ1-2, with D perhaps matching TRBD1 (5 bases). This CDR3 has 14 residues. Germline V lookup: CDR1 MNHNS, CDR2 SASEGT. The V end was cut by 6 bases, the J end by 1 base, with 12 bases between. The CDR3 nucleotides read TGTGCCAGCAGCCGGGACCTATATAACTATGGCTACACCTTC. Its translation: CASSRDLYNYGYTF.

The chain joins TRBV9 to TRBJ2-7, with a tentative D call TRBD2 (5 bases). The germline V gene has CDR1 SGDLS and CDR2 YYNGEE. V lost 3 bases and J lost 7, with 14 bases in between. The CDR3 runs 13 residues. CDR3 region: CASSARPTGEQYF. In DNA, the CDR3 is TGTGCCAGCAGCGCCAGGCCCACGGGGGAGCAGTACTTC.

Ten or more counts support this clonotype. The chain combines TRBV6-1 with TRBJ1-1; D is unclear. This CDR3 has 12 residues. Germline CDR1 is MNHNS and CDR2 is SASEGT. V lost 5 bases and J 7 bases, leaving 11 bases between the germline ends. The CDR3 DNA reads TGTGCCAGCAGTATACGAGTGAGTGAAGCTTTCTTT. This encodes CASSIRVSEAFF.

This clonotype was counted many times. The genes are TRBV4-1 and TRBJ2-1, with D hard to call. Trimming left V 4 bases short and J 8 bases short, with 12 bases between. From germline, CDR1 is MGHRA and CDR2 YSYEKL. The CDR3 runs 13 residues. The CDR3 DNA sequence: TGCGCCAGCAGCCTCACTCCTAGGGATGAGCAGTTCTTC. Encoded protein: CASSLTPRDEQFF.

Only a few counts were recorded for this clonotype. This chain joins TRBV4-1 and TRBJ1-5; maybe TRBD1 (5 bases). The CDR3 totals 14 residues. The germline gives CDR1 MGHRA, CDR2 YSYEKL. The ends were cut back, 4 bases at V and 0 bases at J, with 7 bases in the middle. Here the CDR3 DNA reads TGCGCCAGCAGCCCGGGGCTTAGCAATCAGCCCCAGCATTTT. This codes for CASSPGLSNQPQHF.

This clonotype was counted at least ten times. CDR3 sequence (DNA): TGTGCCACCAGCCGCTCCGGTCAAGAGACCCAGTACTTC. Protein sequence: CATSRSGQETQYF. The chain is built from TRBV15 and TRBJ2-5; no reliable D call. Per the germline V gene, CDR1 is LNHNV and CDR2 is YYDKDF (reference sequence). The V end lost 5 bases, the J end lost 2 bases, and 9 bases lay between the germline ends. CDR3 length equals 13 residues.

This clonotype was picked up many times. The genes are TRBV3-1 and TRBJ2-6; D might be TRBD1 (6 bases). The germline CDR1 and CDR2 sequences are LGHDT and YNNKEL (reference sequence). The V end lost 4 bases, the J end lost 4 bases, and 14 bases lay between the germline ends. The CDR3 extends over 16 amino acids. The CDR3 reads CASSRTTGSGANVLTF. CDR3 DNA: TGTGCCAGCAGCCGCACAACAGGGTCAGGGGCCAACGTCCTGACTTTC. Using reference TRBV3-1 and TRBJ2-6 for the parts outside the CDR3, the full variable domain is DTAVSQTPKYLVTQMGNDKSIKCEQNLGHDTMYWYKQDSKKFLKIMFSYNNKELIINETVPNRFSPKSPDKAHLNLHINSLELGDSAVYFCASSRTTGSGANVLTFGAGSRLTVL.

This clonotype has just a few counts. J is TRBJ2-5 and V is TRBV5-1, with D perhaps matching TRBD1 (5 bases). Trimming shortened V by 7 bases and J by 2 bases, and 15 bases separated the two germline ends. In germline, CDR1 is SGHRS, CDR2 YFSETQ. This CDR3 region has 14 residues. The CDR3 loop reads CASRVGPMQETQYF. DNA for the CDR3: TGCGCCAGCCGGGTGGGGCCAATGCAAGAGACCCAGTACTTC.

This clonotype has ten or more counts. CDR3 region: CASSRGQGLTEAFF. In DNA form, the CDR3 reads TGCGCCAGCAGCCGGGGACAGGGGCTCACTGAAGCTTTCTTT. The J gene is TRBJ1-1, the V gene TRBV5-1; 10 nucleotides match TRBD1. The CDR3 spans 14 residues. The germline gives CDR1 SGHRS, CDR2 YFSETQ. V shed 4 bases, J shed 4 bases, and the junction held 4 bases outside the gene matches.

With regard to this clonotype: This may come from a read error, since a much larger clone is one base off. This chain joins TRBV30 and TRBJ2-7; perhaps D is TRBD1 or TRBD2 (5 bases each). The CDR3 runs to 10 residues. In germline, CDR1 is GTSNPN, CDR2 SVGIG (reference sequence). The CDR3 bases are TGTGCCTGGGGGACCTTCAAGCATTACTTC. Translating it yields CAWGTFKHYF.

This clonotype was detected many times. V is TRBV12-3 or TRBV12-4 and J is TRBJ2-5; D is unclear. V lost 5 bases to trimming and J lost 5 bases, with 12 bases between them. CDR3 length equals 13 residues. The CDR3: CASSSTARETQYF. DNA for the CDR3: TGTGCCAGCAGTAGTACCGCTAGGGAGACCCAGTACTTC.